Listed below are T cell receptor beta chains from one sample, sequenced in a study of blood T cell repertoires in COVID-19. Only in-frame clones appear in the TCRdb table, and some are missing; sequencing was by immunoSEQ multiplex PCR. Of a few hundred thousand clones listed, approximately 86% were seen once; the top ten hold less than 2.5%. The sample consisted of peripheral blood. All receptors derive from a man between 18 and 29 years old with active or convalescent COVID-19. Both conserved end residues are trimmed from each CDR3. The order of the fields is V gene, J gene, CDR3 protein.

TRBV6-2/TRBV6-3,TRBJ1-5,ASSPTNPNQPQH
TRBV18,TRBJ2-5,ASSPQQGRSETQY
TRBV7-9,TRBJ1-2,ASSPLSGGAAERNYGYT
TRBV3-1/TRBV3-2,TRBJ2-2,ASSQGTSVNTGELF
TRBV28,TRBJ2-5,ASSSPGGSRSETQY
TRBV9,TRBJ1-5,ASSYRGEGQPQH
TRBV5-4,TRBJ1-4,ASSLQGSSNEKLF
TRBV7-9,TRBJ2-5,ASSIGHSSGETQY
TRBV14,TRBJ1-1,ASSKGTGVGTEAF
TRBV2,TRBJ1-2,ASFLRSYGYT
TRBV6-2/TRBV6-3,TRBJ1-5,ASSYSGTESNQPQH
TRBV6-1,TRBJ1-1,ASSAALGDLVYSEAF
TRBV9,TRBJ1-1,ASSPAGMGWTEAF
TRBV19,TRBJ2-5,ASSRPTKTGKETQY
TRBV6-5,TRBJ2-7,ASSSGFAYEQY
TRBV7-8,TRBJ1-1,ASSLEDRGTPRYLAF
TRBV19,TRBJ1-1,ASEGGQGRRNTEAF
TRBV4-1,TRBJ1-5,ASSQAGNQPQH